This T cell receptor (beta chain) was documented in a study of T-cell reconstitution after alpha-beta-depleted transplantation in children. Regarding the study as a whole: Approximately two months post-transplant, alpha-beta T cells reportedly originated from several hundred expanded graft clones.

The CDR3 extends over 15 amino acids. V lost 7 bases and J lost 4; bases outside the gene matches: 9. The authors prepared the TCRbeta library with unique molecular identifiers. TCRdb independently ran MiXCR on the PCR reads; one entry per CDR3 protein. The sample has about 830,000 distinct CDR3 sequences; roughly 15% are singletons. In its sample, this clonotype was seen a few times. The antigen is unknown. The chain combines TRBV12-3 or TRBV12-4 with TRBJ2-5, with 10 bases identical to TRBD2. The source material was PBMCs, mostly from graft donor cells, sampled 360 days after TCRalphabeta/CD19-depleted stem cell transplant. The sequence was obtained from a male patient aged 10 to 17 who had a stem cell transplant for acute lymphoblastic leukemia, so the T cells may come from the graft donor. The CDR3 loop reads CASTPGTSERETQYF. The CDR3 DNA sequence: TGTGCCAGCACTCCCGGGACTAGCGAACGAGAGACCCAGTACTTC.